This entry lists 23 T cell receptor beta chains sequenced from one sample in a study of T cell responses to AZD1222 COVID-19 vaccine. Repertoires were generated with immunoSEQ multiplex PCR, while TCRdb's copy carries only in-frame clones and drops some. The sample includes around 70,000 clones, around four fifths of them seen just once. Sequences were derived from peripheral blood, sampled on day 0 of AZD1222 vaccination. The receptors derive from an adult in good health.

This sequence joins TRBV2 and TRBJ1-2, with 10 bases fitting TRBD1. Germline V gives CDR1 SNHLY, CDR2 FYNNEI. V was pared by 4 bases and J by 8 bases, with 4 bases of the junction left unmatched. This CDR3 contains 13 residues. The CDR3 nucleotides are TGTGCCAGCAGTGGACAGGGGGCGAAGGGCTACACCTTC. Encoded protein: CASSGQGAKGYTF.

The chain employs TRBV5-1 and TRBJ2-1, with TRBD2 identical over 8 bases. Germline lookup yields CDR1 SGHRS and CDR2 YFSETQ. The junction had 7 bases not matched to a gene; V was cut back by 7 bases and J by 4 bases. The CDR3 has 14 residues. CDR3 DNA sequence: TGCGCCAGCTCCCCGGGGGGGTCTTACAATGAGCAGTTCTTC. The encoded protein is CASSPGGSYNEQFF.

The chain carries TRBV11-2 and TRBJ2-7; D might be TRBD2 (5 bases). CDR1 is SGHAT and CDR2 is FQNNGV in the germline V gene. V was clipped by 4 bases and J by 1 base, with 23 bases between them. The CDR3 totals 18 residues. CDR3 residues: CASSSRALWTGVSYEQYF. The CDR3 DNA reads TGTGCCAGCAGCTCTAGGGCTCTTTGGACTGGGGTGTCCTACGAGCAGTACTTC.

The chain joins TRBV28 to TRBJ1-2; D perhaps matches TRBD1 (5 bases). V was cut by 7 bases and J by 1 base, with 13 bases left in between. Germline values: CDR1 MDHEN, CDR2 SYDVKM. The CDR3 consists of 14 residues. The CDR3 loop is CASTGAGLNYGYTF. The CDR3 coding sequence is TGTGCCAGCACCGGGGCAGGGCTTAACTATGGCTACACCTTC.

This clone has just a few counts. The chain employs TRBV5-1 and TRBJ1-6; 7 bases map to TRBD1. The germline gives CDR1 SGHRS, CDR2 YFSETQ. The CDR3 is made up of 17 amino acids. V was clipped by 4 bases and J by 5 bases; unmatched bases: 12. CDR3 loop: CASSQGTAKGNNSPLHF. The CDR3 DNA sequence: TGCGCCAGCAGCCAGGGGACAGCGAAAGGAAATAATTCACCCCTCCACTTT.

The chain carries TRBV23-1 and TRBJ1-5; D is unclear. TRBV23-1 counts as an open reading frame of uncertain function. This CDR3 region has 14 residues. V was pared by 6 bases and J by 2 bases, with 11 bases between. The CDR3 DNA reads as TGCGCCAGCAGCACTACGAGGGGCAATCAGCCCCAGCATTTT. Residues: CASSTTRGNQPQHF.

The table lists this clone with a count of one. The chain is built from TRBV4-1 and TRBJ1-2, with no clear D. The germline V and J ends were trimmed by 5 bases and 5 bases, with 15 bases remaining between them. This CDR3 region has 14 residues. CDR1 and CDR2 from the germline V gene are MGHRA and YSYEKL. The CDR3 loop is CASSSPRNFYGYTF. For the CDR3, the DNA is TGCGCCAGCAGCTCTCCCAGGAATTTTTATGGCTACACCTTC.

J is TRBJ1-6 and V is TRBV4-1, with a possible D match to TRBD1 (6 bases). Trimming left V 2 bases short and J 8 bases short, with 13 bases between. Germline CDR1 is MGHRA and CDR2 is YSYEKL. This CDR3 spans 15 amino acids. CDR3: CASSQPTGRDSPLHF. Here the CDR3 DNA reads TGCGCCAGCAGCCAACCGACAGGAAGAGATTCACCCCTCCACTTT.

The rearrangement links TRBV7-8 to TRBJ2-7, with D hard to call. Germline V gene lookup returns CDR1 SGHVS and CDR2 FQNEAQ. V was shortened by 5 bases and J by 6 bases, with 14 bases between the two germline ends. The CDR3 contains 13 residues. The CDR3 region has the DNA TGTGCCAGCAGCCCCCGCCCTTTCGGCGAGCAGTACTTC. Amino acids: CASSPRPFGEQYF. Full variable domain (outside the CDR3, taken from reference TRBV7-8 and TRBJ2-7): GAGVSQSPRYKVAKRGQDVALRCDPISGHVSLFWYQQALGQGPEFLTYFQNEAQLDKSGLPSDRFFAERPEGSVSTLKIQRTQQEDSAVYLCASSPRPFGEQYFGPGTRLTVT.

V gene TRBV10-3 combines with J gene TRBJ2-2; 8 bases map to TRBD1. Per germline, CDR1 ENHRY and CDR2 SYGVKD. V shed 7 bases, J shed 2 bases, and the junction held 9 bases outside the gene matches. The CDR3 has 16 residues. DNA of the CDR3: TGTGCCATCACCCATGGACAGGGTAGAAACACCGGGGAGCTGTTTTTT. This codes for CAITHGQGRNTGELFF.

The chain joins TRBV6-2 or TRBV6-3 to TRBJ1-2; D gene unclear. The CDR3 loop spans 15 amino acids. V lost 5 bases and J lost 0, with 13 bases in between. Germline V gives CDR1 MNHEY, CDR2 SVGEGT. CDR3 residues: CASSQDTAANYGYTF. The DNA of the CDR3 is TGTGCCAGCAGTCAAGACACTGCAGCTAACTATGGCTACACCTTC.

The chain combines TRBV7-3 with TRBJ1-2; D not resolved. V shed 5 bases and J shed 5 bases, with 12 bases lying between them. The CDR3 is made up of 13 amino acids. Germline V gives CDR1 SGHTA, CDR2 FQGTGA. The CDR3 spells CASSAPDRYGYTF. The CDR3 coding sequence is TGTGCCAGCAGCGCCCCCGATCGGTATGGCTACACCTTC.

The chain couples TRBV6-6 to TRBJ1-6; possibly TRBD1 for D (6 bases). This CDR3 comprises 15 residues. Trimming took 6 bases from V and 7 from J, leaving 16 bases between them. Germline CDR1 and CDR2: MNHNY and SVGAGI (reference sequence). CDR3 nucleotides: TGTGCCAGCAGCAGGGGTGTATCCCCAAATTCACCCCTCCACTTT. Translation: CASSRGVSPNSPLHF.

This chain connects TRBV19 to TRBJ1-2; maybe TRBD1 (5 bases). CDR3 size: 16 residues. Looked up from germline, CDR1 is LNHDA and CDR2 is SQIVND (reference sequence). V lost 7 bases, J lost 2 bases, and 20 bases lay in between. The CDR3 spells CASNPLGDRKNYGYTF. The DNA of the CDR3 is TGTGCCAGTAATCCTCTAGGGGACCGAAAGAACTATGGCTACACCTTC.

CDR3 region: CASSASTGGFYNEQFF. As DNA, the CDR3 is TGTGCCAGCTCAGCCTCAACAGGGGGTTTTTACAATGAGCAGTTCTTC. The V gene is TRBV18, the J gene TRBJ2-1, with TRBD1 matching 8 bases. The CDR3 has 16 residues. J was trimmed by 4 bases and V by 5 bases; bases with no gene match: 10. Germline CDR1 is KGHSH and CDR2 is LQKENI.

V and J are TRBV7-8 and TRBJ2-5, with 7 bases fitting TRBD2. The length of the CDR3 is 15 residues. CDR1 is SGHVS and CDR2 is FQNEAQ in the germline V gene. Germline trimming cut 5 bases from V and 4 bases from J; bases unmatched to any gene: 10. Here the CDR3 DNA reads TGTGCCAGCAGCGCCCCTACTAGCGTCGGAGAGACCCAGTACTTC. Amino acid sequence: CASSAPTSVGETQYF.

This chain uses TRBV6-2 or TRBV6-3 with TRBJ1-2, with D uncertain. The CDR3 length is 13 residues. Germline-derived CDR1 and CDR2 are MNHEY and SVGEGT. V lost 2 bases and J lost 8, with 12 bases in between. The CDR3 sequence: CASSYNVKTGYTF. CDR3 DNA: TGTGCCAGCAGTTACAACGTAAAGACGGGCTACACCTTC.

For the CDR3, the DNA is TGTGCCAGTAGTCCTGGGGGACAGGGGGCTTGGCAGCCCCAGCATTTT. Translated, it gives CASSPGGQGAWQPQHF. The chain carries TRBV19 and TRBJ1-5; 12 positions match TRBD1. The germline V gene encodes CDR1 LNHDA and CDR2 SQIVND (reference sequence). This CDR3 has 16 amino acids. V was clipped by 5 bases and J by 7 bases; unmatched bases: 9. Variable domain in full (rest from reference TRBV19 and TRBJ1-5): DGGITQSPKYLFRKEGQNVTLSCEQNLNHDAMYWYRQDPGQGLRLIYYSQIVNDFQKGDIAEGYSVSREKKESFPLTVTSAQKNPTAFYLCASSPGGQGAWQPQHFGDGTRLSIL.

This clone was detected only a few times. This sequence joins TRBV30 and TRBJ1-2, with 7 bases aligning to TRBD1. V dropped 4 bases and J dropped 1; count of bases not matched to a gene: 3. There are 13 residues in the CDR3. CDR1 is GTSNPN and CDR2 is SVGIG in the germline V gene (reference sequence). The CDR3 here is CAWNAGGNYGYTF. CDR3 in DNA: TGTGCCTGGAATGCAGGGGGTAACTATGGCTACACCTTC.

This clone turned up a few times. This chain joins TRBV18 and TRBJ1-1, with a possible D match to TRBD1 (5 bases). Germline lookup yields CDR1 KGHSH and CDR2 LQKENI. The germline V and J ends were trimmed by 3 bases and 5 bases, with 13 bases remaining between them. This CDR3 spans 14 amino acids. The CDR3 sequence is CASSPPGRGTEAFF. CDR3 DNA sequence: TGTGCCAGCTCACCTCCGGGACGAGGGACTGAAGCTTTCTTT.

In this sample, this clone turned up a few times. V is TRBV7-9 and J is TRBJ1-3, with D maybe TRBD1 (5 bases). This CDR3 has 17 residues. Germline V gene sequence: CDR1 SEHNR, CDR2 FQNEAQ (reference sequence). The ends were cut back, 2 bases at V and 1 base at J, with 15 bases in the middle. The CDR3 DNA reads TGTGCCAGCAGCTTAATTGGGGCCAGAAAATCTGGAAACACCATATATTTT. Residues: CASSLIGARKSGNTIYF.

This chain joins TRBV6-5 and TRBJ1-2; TRBD1 might be the D (5 bases). CDR1 is MNHEY, CDR2 SVGAGI, per germline. The CDR3 loop spans 13 amino acids. V lost 6 bases and J lost 4, with 12 bases in between. DNA for the CDR3: TGTGCCAGCAGCAATGGGGGTGGCTATGGCTACACCTTC. It is translated as CASSNGGGYGYTF.

This rearrangement joins TRBV7-9 to TRBJ2-7; the match to TRBD1 covers 8 bases. V shed 4 bases and J 8 bases; nucleotides not matched to a gene: 16. Germline CDR1 SEHNR, CDR2 FQNEAQ (reference sequence). The CDR3 contains 16 residues. The CDR3 is CASSSDLVAGGFQQYF. The DNA of the CDR3 is TGTGCCAGCAGCTCCGACCTTGTGGCAGGGGGCTTCCAGCAGTACTTC.